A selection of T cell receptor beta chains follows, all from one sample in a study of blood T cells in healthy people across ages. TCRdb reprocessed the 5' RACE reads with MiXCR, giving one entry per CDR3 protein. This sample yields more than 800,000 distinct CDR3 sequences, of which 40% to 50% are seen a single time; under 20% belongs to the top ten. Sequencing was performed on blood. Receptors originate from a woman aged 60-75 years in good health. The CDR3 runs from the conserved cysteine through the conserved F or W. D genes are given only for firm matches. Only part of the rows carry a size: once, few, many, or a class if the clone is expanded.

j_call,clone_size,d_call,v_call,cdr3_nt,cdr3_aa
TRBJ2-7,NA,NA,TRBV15,TGTGCCACCAGCAGAGATCTATCAGGGACCGGCGAGCAGTACTTC,CATSRDLSGTGEQYF
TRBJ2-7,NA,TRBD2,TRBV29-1,TGCAGCCCAATTAGCGGGAGCGACAATGAGCAGTACTTC,CSPISGSDNEQYF
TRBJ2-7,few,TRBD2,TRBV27,TGTGCCAGCAGCGAAGCGGGAGCACGGGAGCAGTACTTC,CASSEAGAREQYF
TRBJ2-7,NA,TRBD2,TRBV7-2,TGTGCCAGCAGATTAGGACTAGCGGGAGGTGACGAGCAGTACTTC,CASRLGLAGGDEQYF
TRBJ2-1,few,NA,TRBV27,TGTGTCACAGCCCCCGGACCCGAAGGGATTTTAAATGAGCAGTTCTTC,CVTAPGPEGILNEQFF
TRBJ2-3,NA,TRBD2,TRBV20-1,TGCAGTGCAACCTCCCGACTAGCGGACACAGGTACGCAGTATTTT,CSATSRLADTGTQYF
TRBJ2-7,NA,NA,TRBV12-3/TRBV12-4,TGTACCAGCAGTTTTACCCCTCAAGCGTCAACCTACGAGCAGTACTTC,CTSSFTPQASTYEQYF
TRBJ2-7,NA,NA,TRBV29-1,TGCAGCGTTCGGTTTGGGGGCGAGCAGTACTTC,CSVRFGGEQYF
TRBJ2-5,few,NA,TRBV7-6,TGTGCCAGCAGCCCAAGGTCTGCTAGGGAGACCCAGTACTTC,CASSPRSARETQYF
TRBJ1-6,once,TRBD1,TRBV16,TGTGCCAGCAGCCCGGAAGGACAGGGGAGTTCACCCCTCCACTTT,CASSPEGQGSSPLHF
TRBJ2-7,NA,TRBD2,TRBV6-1,TGTGCCAGCAGTGAGACTAGCGGGAGCGGTAACAATGAGCAGTACTTC,CASSETSGSGNNEQYF
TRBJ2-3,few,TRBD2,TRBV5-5,TGTGCCAGCAGGAAACCACTAGCGGGAGTGGGCACAGATACGCAGTATTTT,CASRKPLAGVGTDTQYF
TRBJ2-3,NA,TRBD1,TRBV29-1,TGCAGCGCACTTCAGGGGGCCCTCACAGATACGCAGTATTTT,CSALQGALTDTQYF
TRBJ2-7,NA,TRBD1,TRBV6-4,TGTGCCAGCAGTGCCGAGGGGGCGCGGAACGAGCAGTACTTC,CASSAEGARNEQYF
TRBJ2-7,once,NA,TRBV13,TGTGCCAGCACCTGGGATGGCGAGCAGTACTTC,CASTWDGEQYF
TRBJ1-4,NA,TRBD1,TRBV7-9,TGTGCCAGCAGCAGGGGGACAGGGGACGGGACTAATGAAAAACTGTTTTTT,CASSRGTGDGTNEKLFF
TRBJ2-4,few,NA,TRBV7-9,TGTGCCAGCAGCTTTGGTGAGAGGGCCAAAAACATTCAGTACTTC,CASSFGERAKNIQYF
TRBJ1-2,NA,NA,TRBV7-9,TGTGCCAGCAGCTTTTCGGCTGACTATGGCTACACCTTC,CASSFSADYGYTF
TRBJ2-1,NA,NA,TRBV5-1,TGCGCCAGCAGCCCCCGGACAGACGGGACTTCAAACTACAATGAGCAGTTCTTC,CASSPRTDGTSNYNEQFF
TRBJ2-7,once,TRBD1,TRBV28,TGTGCCAGCAGTTTGACAGGGCCCTACGGATACGAGCAGTACTTC,CASSLTGPYGYEQYF
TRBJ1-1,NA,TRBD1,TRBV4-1,TGCGCCAGCAGCCAAGATCAGGGACAGGGGACTGAAGCTTTCTTT,CASSQDQGQGTEAFF
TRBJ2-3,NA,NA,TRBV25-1,TGTGCCAGCACCCGGGGACGGGATACGCAGTATTTT,CASTRGRDTQYF
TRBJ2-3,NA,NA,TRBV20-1,TGCAGTGCTCGACGGGTAGATACGCAGTATTTT,CSARRVDTQYF